The TCR beta chain described here comes from a study of blood T cell repertoires in COVID-19. Study details: T cells, B-cell-depleted T cells, or PBMCs supplied cDNA or gDNA.

Germline V gene lookup returns CDR1 LGHDT and CDR2 YNNKEL (reference sequence). The CDR3 loop spans 17 amino acids. V was clipped by 1 base and J by 5 bases, with 18 bases between them. The authors' processing: It was from reference gene primer amplification that nucleated cell counts were estimated. Sequencing used immunoSEQ multiplex PCR; TCRdb keeps in-frame clones, though not all of them. V and J calls and clone size are copied from that table; D and trimming were computed from the DNA. This repertoire shows some 130,000 clones, approximately 86% found once; its top ten account for about an eighth.

Material: peripheral blood. The chain is built from TRBV3-1 (or the pseudogene TRBV3-2) and TRBJ2-1; possible D gene TRBD1, 5 bases. The sequence derives from a woman in her sixties or seventies with COVID-19, enrolled during active disease. CDR3 nucleotide sequence: TGTGCCAGCAGCCAAGGGTTGGGGCAGAAGACCGACAATGAGCAGTTCTTC. This translates into CASSQGLGQKTDNEQFF.